This is a list of T cell receptor beta chains from one sample in a study of T cell changes during pregnancy in multiple sclerosis. Sequencing was performed with immunoSEQ multiplex PCR; in TCRdb, only in-frame clones are kept and a portion is missing. The sample shows more than 80,000 clones, over 80% of them seen only once. The sequences come from PBMCs, collected in the first trimester of pregnancy. All receptors come from a female donor in good health, serving as a control in a pregnancy study. Some clones in this sample may be carry-over from other donors' samples. Each CDR3 is given with its conserved first and last residue. A D gene is named only where the DNA matches it firmly. Rows may omit the clone size; those that give it use once, few, many or a size class.

v_gene	abundance	j_gene	d_gene	CDR3nt	CDR3aa
TRBV7-9	.	TRBJ2-2	TRBD1	TGTGCCAGCAGCTTAAGACCTGGACAGGGGAGCACCGGGGAGCTGTTTTTT	CASSLRPGQGSTGELFF
TRBV6-1	.	TRBJ2-2	TRBD2	TGTGCCAGCAGTGTTAGCGGGGCGAAGAACACCGGGGAGCTGTTTTTT	CASSVSGAKNTGELFF
TRBV4-1	.	TRBJ2-7	TRBD2	TGCGCCAGCAGCGTGGGACTAGCGGCAACCTACGAGCAGTACTTC	CASSVGLAATYEQYF
TRBV4-1	.	TRBJ2-1	TRBD2	TGCGCCAGCAGCCAAGTAGCGGGGTACAATGAGCAGTTCTTC	CASSQVAGYNEQFF
TRBV6-6	.	TRBJ1-4	TRBD1	TGTGCCAGCAGTTCCGAGGGGGCGACTAATGAAAAACTGTTTTTT	CASSSEGATNEKLFF
TRBV27	.	TRBJ2-3	.	TGTGCCAGCAGTTCGACACCCCGCACAGATACGCAGTATTTT	CASSSTPRTDTQYF
TRBV6-6	.	TRBJ1-2	TRBD1	TGTGCCAGCAGTATCCGACAGGGTGTGTTTCAGGGCTACACCTTC	CASSIRQGVFQGYTF
TRBV27	.	TRBJ2-2	TRBD1	TGTGCCAGCAGTACAAGACGGGGACAGTTAACCGGGGAGCTGTTTTTT	CASSTRRGQLTGELFF
TRBV28	.	TRBJ2-1	TRBD2	TGTGCCAGCAGTCCCCGCCGGGGGGGCGGGAATGAGCAGTTCTTC	CASSPRRGGGNEQFF
TRBV5-4	.	TRBJ1-3	.	TGTGCCAGCAGCCACTACGGGGTCCTAGAAGGAAACACCATATATTTT	CASSHYGVLEGNTIYF
TRBV19	.	TRBJ1-3	TRBD1	TGTGCCAGTAGTACCCCGGGACAGTTGGGAAACACCATATATTTT	CASSTPGQLGNTIYF
TRBV28	.	TRBJ2-2	TRBD2	TGTGCCAGCAAGGCGGGAGGTGTCGGGGAGCTGTTTTTT	CASKAGGVGELFF
TRBV13	.	TRBJ1-4	.	TGTGCCAGCAGCTTAGGTCAGGAAAAACTGTTTTTT	CASSLGQEKLFF
TRBV7-2	.	TRBJ1-2	.	TGTGCCAGCAGCCGGCCCGGGGACTTCTATGGCTACACCTTC	CASSRPGDFYGYTF
TRBV4-2	.	TRBJ2-1	TRBD2	TGTGCCAGCAGCCAAGATCCGGGACTAGCGGGGGACAATGAGCAGTTCTTC	CASSQDPGLAGDNEQFF
TRBV13	many	TRBJ2-3	TRBD2	TGTGCCAGCAGCTTAGGCCCCGGGGGGGCCACGGGCACAGATACGCAGTATTTT	CASSLGPGGATGTDTQYF
TRBV5-6	.	TRBJ2-3	.	TGTGCCAGCAGCAGCACTCGGACAGATACGCAGTATTTT	CASSSTRTDTQYF
TRBV6-5	.	TRBJ1-2	TRBD1	TGTGCCAGCAGCCGCCTACAGGGGGCATGGAGCTACACCTTC	CASSRLQGAWSYTF
TRBV6-6	.	TRBJ1-2	.	TGTGCCAGCAGTTACGGACAGTTATATGGCTACACCTTC	CASSYGQLYGYTF
TRBV9	once	TRBJ2-5	TRBD2	TGTGCCAGCAGCGAGGGACTAGGTCACGAGACCCAGTACTTC	CASSEGLGHETQYF
TRBV29-1	.	TRBJ2-5	TRBD2	TGCAGCGTTGGTTCTAGCGGGATGAAGGAGACCCAGTACTTC	CSVGSSGMKETQYF
TRBV28	once	TRBJ2-5	TRBD2	TGTGCCAGCAGTCCCCGACTAGCGGGAGTGGAGACCCAGTACTTC	CASSPRLAGVETQYF
TRBV19	.	TRBJ2-2	TRBD2	TGTGCCAGTAGTATAGAGGGACTAGGCTCCGGGGAGCTGTTTTTT	CASSIEGLGSGELFF